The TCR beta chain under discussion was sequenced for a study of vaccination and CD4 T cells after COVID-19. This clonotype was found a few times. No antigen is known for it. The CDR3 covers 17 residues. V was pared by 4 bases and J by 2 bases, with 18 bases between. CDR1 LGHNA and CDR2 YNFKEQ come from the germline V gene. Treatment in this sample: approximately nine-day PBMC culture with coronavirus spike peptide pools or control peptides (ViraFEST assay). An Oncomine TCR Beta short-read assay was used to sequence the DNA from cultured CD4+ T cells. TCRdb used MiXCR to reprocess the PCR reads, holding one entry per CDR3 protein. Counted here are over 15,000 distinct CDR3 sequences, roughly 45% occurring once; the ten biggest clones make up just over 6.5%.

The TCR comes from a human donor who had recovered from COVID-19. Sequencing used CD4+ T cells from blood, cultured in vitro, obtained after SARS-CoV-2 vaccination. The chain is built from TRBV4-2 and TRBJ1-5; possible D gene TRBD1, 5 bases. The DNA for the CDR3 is TGTGCCAGCAGCCCAGCCGAGTGGGACTCGGGCAATCAGCCCCAGCATTTT. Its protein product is CASSPAEWDSGNQPQHF.